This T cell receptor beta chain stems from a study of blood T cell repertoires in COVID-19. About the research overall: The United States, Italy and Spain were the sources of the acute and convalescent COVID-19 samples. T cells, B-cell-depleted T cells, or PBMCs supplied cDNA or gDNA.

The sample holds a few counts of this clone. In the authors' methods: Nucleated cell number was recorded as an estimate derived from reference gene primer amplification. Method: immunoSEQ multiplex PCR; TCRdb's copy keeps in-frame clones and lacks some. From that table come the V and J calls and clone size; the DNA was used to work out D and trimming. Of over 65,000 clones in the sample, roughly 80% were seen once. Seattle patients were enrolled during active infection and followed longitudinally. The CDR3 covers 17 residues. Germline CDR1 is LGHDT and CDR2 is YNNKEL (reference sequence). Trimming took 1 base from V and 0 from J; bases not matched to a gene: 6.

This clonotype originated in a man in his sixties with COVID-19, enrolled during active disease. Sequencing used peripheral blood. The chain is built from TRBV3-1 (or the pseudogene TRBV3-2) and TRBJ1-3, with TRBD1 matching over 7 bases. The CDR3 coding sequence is TGTGCCAGCAGCCAAGCGATCGGGACAGCCTCTGGAAACACCATATATTTT. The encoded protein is CASSQAIGTASGNTIYF.